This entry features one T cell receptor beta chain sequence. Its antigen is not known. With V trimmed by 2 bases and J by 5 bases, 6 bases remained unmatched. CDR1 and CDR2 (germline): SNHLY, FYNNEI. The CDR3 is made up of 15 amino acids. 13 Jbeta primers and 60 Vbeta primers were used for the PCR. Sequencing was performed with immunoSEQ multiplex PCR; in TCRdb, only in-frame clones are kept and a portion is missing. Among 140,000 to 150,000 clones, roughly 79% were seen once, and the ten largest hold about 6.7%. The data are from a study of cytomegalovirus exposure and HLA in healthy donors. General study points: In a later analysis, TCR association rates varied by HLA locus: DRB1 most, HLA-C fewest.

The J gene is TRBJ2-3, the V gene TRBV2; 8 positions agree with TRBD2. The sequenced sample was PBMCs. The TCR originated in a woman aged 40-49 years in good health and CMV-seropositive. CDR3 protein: CASSEQRGWEDTQYF. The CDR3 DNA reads TGTGCCAGCAGTGAACAGCGGGGGTGGGAAGATACGCAGTATTTT. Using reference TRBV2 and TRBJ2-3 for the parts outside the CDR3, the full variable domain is EPEVTQTPSHQVTQMGQEVILRCVPISNHLYFYWYRQILGQKVEFLVSFYNNEISEKSEIFDDQFSVERPDGSNFTLKIRSTKLEDSAMYFCASSEQRGWEDTQYFGPGTRLTVL.